These T cell receptor beta chains were read from a single sample in a study of blood T cell repertoires in COVID-19. Profiling relied on immunoSEQ multiplex PCR, and the TCRdb table lists in-frame clones only, not all of them. The sample has about 190,000 clones; around 91% are singletons. The sequenced material came from peripheral blood. All receptors derive from a man aged 45 to 65 with acute or convalescent COVID-19. CDR3s include the opening cysteine and the closing phenylalanine or tryptophan. D genes are given only for firm matches. Some rows mark clone size as missing; the rest say once, few, many or name a class of expanded clone.

>TRBJ2-1|13|TRBD1|TRBV10-3|once
CAIRWDSYNEQFF
TGTGCCATCAGATGGGACAGCTACAATGAGCAGTTCTTC
>TRBJ1-2|13|.|TRBV6-5|.
CASSYSRVYGYTF
TGTGCCAGCAGTTATTCGAGGGTTTATGGCTACACCTTC
>TRBJ2-2|15|TRBD2|TRBV10-2|.
CASSRLAESTGELFF
TGCGCCAGCAGCCGGCTAGCGGAGAGCACCGGGGAGCTGTTTTTT
>TRBJ1-2|14|TRBD1|TRBV4-1|.
CASSQEQGGYGYTF
TGCGCCAGCAGCCAAGAACAGGGGGGCTACGGCTACACCTTC
>TRBJ1-4|14|.|TRBV29-1|.
CSVSRGITNEKLFF
TGCAGCGTTTCCCGGGGGATAACTAATGAAAAACTGTTTTTT
>TRBJ2-5|14|.|TRBV19|.
CASSILGTGETQYF
TGTGCCAGTAGTATCTTGGGGACTGGAGAGACCCAGTACTTC
>TRBJ2-1|15|TRBD1|TRBV24-1|.
CATSDFGQGMNEQFF
TGTGCCACCAGTGATTTTGGACAGGGGATGAATGAGCAGTTCTTC
>TRBJ1-6|14|TRBD1|TRBV27|once
CASRNPDRVEPLHF
TGTGCCAGCAGGAATCCAGACAGGGTAGAACCCCTCCACTTT
>TRBJ2-3|18|TRBD2|TRBV7-8|.
CASSPGLAGAYGTDTQYF
TGTGCCAGCAGCCCGGGACTAGCGGGGGCCTACGGGACAGATACGCAGTATTTT
>TRBJ2-1|14|TRBD1|TRBV10-3|.
CAISGTGSYNEQFF
TGTGCCATCAGTGGGACAGGGAGCTACAATGAGCAGTTCTTC
>TRBJ2-1|15|.|TRBV7-2|.
CASSLVGNSYNEQFF
TGTGCCAGCAGCTTAGTCGGGAACTCCTACAATGAGCAGTTCTTC
>TRBJ2-7|15|TRBD1|TRBV6-5|.
CASSYRGQGARRQYF
TGTGCCAGCAGTTACAGGGGACAGGGGGCGCGAAGGCAGTACTTC
>TRBJ2-3|12|.|TRBV5-4|.
CASSLTKDTQYF
TGTGCCAGCAGCTTGACAAAAGATACGCAGTATTTT
>TRBJ2-1|14|.|TRBV19|once
CASSIVGGEDEQFF
TGTGCCAGTAGTATAGTAGGGGGAGAGGACGAGCAGTTCTTC
>TRBJ1-3|17|.|TRBV18|once
CASSPNDSRLSGNTIYF
TGTGCCAGCTCACCAAATGACAGCCGACTCTCTGGAAACACCATATATTTT
>TRBJ1-5|13|TRBD1|TRBV29-1|.
CSVGTGQNQPQHF
TGCAGCGTTGGGACAGGGCAAAATCAGCCCCAGCATTTT
>TRBJ1-6|14|.|TRBV28|few
CASSSDRHRSPLHF
TGTGCCAGCAGTTCAGATCGACACCGATCACCCCTCCACTTT
>TRBJ1-2|14|.|TRBV5-1|.
CASSLDGGGYGYTF
TGCGCCAGCAGCTTGGATGGGGGAGGCTATGGCTACACCTTC
>TRBJ2-7|15|.|TRBV27|.
CASRAGRYRSYEQYF
TGTGCCAGCCGGGCGGGGCGGTACCGCTCCTACGAGCAGTACTTC
>TRBJ1-5|14|TRBD1|TRBV6-5|.
CASSSGGRVQPQHF
TGTGCCAGCAGCTCAGGGGGCAGGGTACAGCCCCAGCATTTT
>TRBJ1-6|13|.|TRBV10-2|.
CASREANNSPLHF
TGCGCCAGCCGAGAGGCGAATAATTCACCCCTCCACTTT
>TRBJ1-2|14|TRBD1|TRBV4-3|.
CASSHPGTVDGYTF
TGCGCCAGCAGCCACCCCGGGACAGTGGATGGCTACACCTTC
>TRBJ1-1|15|TRBD1|TRBV6-5|few
CASSLADRGPAEAFF
TGTGCCAGCAGTCTAGCCGACAGGGGGCCTGCTGAAGCTTTCTTT
>TRBJ1-1|14|.|TRBV28|.
CASSWRGESTEAFF
TGTGCCAGCAGTTGGCGGGGGGAAAGCACTGAAGCTTTCTTT
>TRBJ2-5|15|TRBD2|TRBV19|few
CASSSRLAGAETQYF
TGTGCCAGTAGTAGTCGACTAGCGGGTGCGGAGACCCAGTACTTC
>TRBJ1-5|16|.|TRBV6-1|.
CASSADTPYSNQPQHF
TGTGCCAGCAGTGCGGACACACCATATAGCAATCAGCCCCAGCATTTT
>TRBJ2-1|16|TRBD1|TRBV28|.
CASSYDRGSLRNEQFF
TGTGCCAGCAGTTACGACAGGGGTTCCCTAAGGAATGAGCAGTTCTTC
>TRBJ2-2|16|.|TRBV9|.
CASSVDPTGVTGELFF
TGTGCCAGCAGCGTGGACCCGACAGGCGTCACCGGGGAGCTGTTTTTT
>TRBJ1-5|13|.|TRBV5-1|few
CASRESNNQPQHF
TGCGCCAGCAGAGAGAGTAACAATCAGCCCCAGCATTTT
>TRBJ2-5|12|.|TRBV7-2|.
CASSFQGGTQYF
TGTGCCAGCAGCTTCCAGGGTGGGACCCAGTACTTC
>TRBJ1-1|16|.|TRBV7-5|once
CARSLAVGVANTEAFF
TGTGCCAGAAGCTTAGCGGTCGGGGTCGCGAACACTGAAGCTTTCTTT
>TRBJ2-5|16|.|TRBV14|few
CASSQQTGFSQETQYF
TGTGCCAGCAGCCAGCAGACAGGTTTCTCCCAAGAGACCCAGTACTTC